These 19 T cell receptor beta chains were sequenced from one sample in a study of blood T cells in healthy people across ages. Then a second PCR, running about 7 to 11 cycles, was carried out with a sample-barcoded 5' primer and a J-beta primer mix. TCRdb reprocessed the 5' RACE reads with MiXCR, giving one entry per CDR3 protein. The table lists about 1,000,000 distinct CDR3 sequences, over 35% of them singletons. Material: blood. The receptors were sampled from a woman aged 55-70 years in good health.

A few counts support this clonotype. This chain uses TRBV27 with TRBJ1-1; tentative D call: TRBD1 (5 bases). CDR1 is MNHEY, CDR2 SMNVEV, per germline (reference sequence). The V and J ends lost 5 bases and 4 bases respectively, with 11 bases between them. The CDR3 totals 13 residues. The CDR3 spells CASSPGSTTEAFF. The CDR3 region has the DNA TGTGCCAGCAGTCCAGGGTCGACCACTGAAGCTTTCTTT.

Of note for this clonotype: The CDR3 end shows no conserved phenylalanine or tryptophan, and so a read error is likely. No DNA is shown, since the ends of the CDR3 on it are uncertain; the CDR3 is the one TCRdb lists. The CDR3 region is CASRSGHLSGGYTFGS. The rearrangement uses TRBV6-5 and TRBJ2-1; the DNA was not used to check the table's D call, TRBD2. Ends included, the CDR3 has 16 residues. CDR1 is MNHEY and CDR2 is SVGAGI in the germline V gene.

The chain uses TRBV14 and TRBJ1-4, with 8 bases matching TRBD1. Unmatched junction bases numbered 5, after V lost 1 base and J lost 4 bases. Per germline, CDR1 SGHDN and CDR2 FVKESK. This CDR3 contains 16 residues. In DNA form, the CDR3 reads TGTGCCAGCAGCCAAGTTGGACAGGGAGATAATGAAAAACTGTTTTTT. The encoded protein is CASSQVGQGDNEKLFF.

V gene TRBV7-9 combines with J gene TRBJ2-3, with D maybe TRBD2 (6 bases). Germline V gene lookup returns CDR1 SEHNR and CDR2 FQNEAQ (reference sequence). V dropped 2 bases and J dropped 2 bases, with 14 bases sitting between them. This CDR3 has 16 residues. The CDR3 DNA reads TGTGCCAGCAGCTTATATGGATCTAGCGTCACAGATACGCAGTATTTT. Its translation: CASSLYGSSVTDTQYF.

This chain connects TRBV21-1 to TRBJ2-1. TRBV21-1 is reported as a pseudogene. The CDR3 spans 16 residues. This CDR3 reads CASSKEPSGLGDEQFF. The CDR3 DNA is TGTGCCAGCAGCAAAGAGCCTAGCGGGCTGGGGGATGAGCAGTTCTTC.

This chain joins TRBV9 and TRBJ1-1, with D uncertain. CDR3 size: 14 residues. Germline CDR1 reads SGDLS; CDR2 reads YYNGEE. V was trimmed by 0 bases and J by 6 bases, leaving 12 bases between them. CDR3 DNA: TGTGCCAGCAGCGTAGGGCAGAAGCCCCCTGAAGCTTTCTTT. Protein sequence: CASSVGQKPPEAFF.

The chain couples TRBV10-2 to TRBJ2-5, with 7 nucleotides matching TRBD2. Germline values: CDR1 WSHSY, CDR2 SAAADI. The CDR3 has 14 amino acids. V gave up 4 bases and J gave up 11 bases; unmatched junction bases: 13. In DNA, the CDR3 is TGCGCCAGCAGTGCAGAGGGAGGGTACAATGAGCAGTACTTC. Its protein is CASSAEGGYNEQYF.

This clonotype occurred a few times. This chain connects TRBV24-1 to TRBJ2-7; D not certain. There are 10 residues in the CDR3. The germline CDR1 and CDR2 sequences are KGHDR and SFDVKD. The V and J ends lost 7 bases and 7 bases respectively, with 7 bases between them. CDR3 DNA sequence: TGTGCCACCAGCTCCAAAGAGCAGTACTTC. Translated, it gives CATSSKEQYF.

The gene calls are TRBV20-1 and TRBJ2-5, with 7 bases matching TRBD2. The CDR3 length is 14 residues. Germline assignment: CDR1 DFQATT and CDR2 SNEGSKA (reference sequence). V lost 0 bases to trimming and J lost 3 bases; unmatched junction nucleotides: 4. As DNA, the CDR3 is TGCAGTGCTAGAGATTCGGCGGGAGAAGAGACCCAGTACTTC. Encoded protein: CSARDSAGEETQYF.

V and J are TRBV20-1 and TRBJ2-1; D ambiguous. The CDR3 totals 13 residues. V was trimmed by 2 bases and J by 9 bases, leaving 14 bases between them. Germline V gives CDR1 DFQATT, CDR2 SNEGSKA (reference sequence). CDR3 region: CSARPSTLSEQFF. DNA of the CDR3: TGCAGTGCTAGACCCTCAACCCTTAGTGAGCAGTTCTTC.

This clonotype was seen a single time. V gene TRBV15 combines with J gene TRBJ2-1; D is unresolved. This CDR3 has 13 amino acids. Trimming stripped 1 base from V and 7 bases from J, with 8 bases between. Per germline, CDR1 LNHNV and CDR2 YYDKDF (reference sequence). CDR3 sequence: CATSRARINEQFF. The CDR3 nucleotides are TGTGCCACCAGCAGAGCACGGATTAATGAGCAGTTCTTC.

This clonotype was detected only a few times. The chain uses TRBV24-1 and TRBJ2-1; unclear D gene. Trimming removed 3 bases from V and 4 bases from J, with 3 bases in between. Germline V CDR1 and CDR2: KGHDR, SFDVKD. This CDR3 is built from 12 residues. CDR3 nucleotides: TGTGCCACCAGTGATACATACAATGAGCAGTTCTTC. This encodes CATSDTYNEQFF.

This clonotype was seen a handful of times. The chain combines TRBV13 with TRBJ2-7, with D possibly TRBD2 on 6 matching bases. CDR1 and CDR2 from the germline V gene are PRHDT and FYEKMQ (reference sequence). V lost 4 bases and J lost 1, with 17 bases in between. CDR3 length equals 16 residues. The CDR3 nucleotides are TGTGCCAGCAGCTCCGGGAGCGGTCAGGCATCCTACGAGCAGTACTTC. It encodes CASSSGSGQASYEQYF. The full variable domain, rest sourced from reference TRBV13 and TRBJ2-7, is AAGVIQSPRHLIKEKRETATLKCYPIPRHDTVYWYQQGPGQDPQFLISFYEKMQSDKGSIPDRFSAQQFSDYHSELNMSSLELGDSALYFCASSSGSGQASYEQYFGPGTRLTVT.

This chain joins TRBV10-3 and TRBJ1-5; a weak D match, TRBD1 (5 bases). V lost 4 bases and J 4 bases, leaving 11 bases between the germline ends. Germline CDR1 and CDR2: ENHRY and SYGVKD. The CDR3 runs to 14 residues. Here the CDR3 reads CAISVGDFNQPQHF. The CDR3 bases are TGTGCCATCAGTGTGGGGGATTTTAATCAGCCCCAGCATTTT.

This clonotype has a handful of counts. The rearrangement uses TRBV11-2 and TRBJ2-1, with D maybe TRBD1 (6 bases). Germline V lookup: CDR1 SGHAT, CDR2 FQNNGV. This CDR3 region has 13 residues. Trimming took off 5 bases at V and 6 bases at J, with 11 bases between the two ends. DNA for the CDR3: TGTGCCAGCAGCCATGGGACATTCAATGAGCAGTTCTTC. It encodes CASSHGTFNEQFF.

This clonotype appeared a few times. This chain links TRBV6-2 or TRBV6-3 with TRBJ2-7, with D possibly being TRBD2 (5 bases). Germline assignment: CDR1 MNHEY and CDR2 SVGEGT. The V gene lost 2 bases and the J gene lost 0 bases, with 8 bases spanning the gap. The CDR3 has 14 residues. CDR3 nucleotides: TGTGCCAGCAGTTACGACGGGAACTCCTACGAGCAGTACTTC. Its protein is CASSYDGNSYEQYF.

Note on this clonotype: This may be a read error, as it is one base from a much larger clone. The V and J genes are TRBV6-2 or TRBV6-3 and TRBJ2-6; D ambiguous. The CDR3 runs 15 residues. Germline CDR1 is MNHEY and CDR2 is SVGEGT. Here the CDR3 reads CASSKRLSGTNVLTF. The CDR3 DNA reads TGTGCCAGCAGTAAAAGGCTCTCTGGGACCAACGTCCTGACTTTC.

J is TRBJ2-6 and V is TRBV5-1; possible D gene TRBD1, 6 bases. Trimming removed 3 bases at V and 3 bases at J, with 22 bases between. Germline V gives CDR1 SGHRS, CDR2 YFSETQ. This CDR3 has 19 residues. The CDR3 DNA is TGCGCCAGCAGCTCAGAACCAGGGGCAGGGGCAGGTGGGGCCAACGTCCTGACTTTC. This encodes CASSSEPGAGAGGANVLTF. Variable domain in full (rest from reference TRBV5-1 and TRBJ2-6): KAGVTQTPRYLIKTRGQQVTLSCSPISGHRSVSWYQQTPGQGLQFLFEYFSETQRNKGNFPGRFSGRQFSNSRSEMNVSTLELGDSALYLCASSSEPGAGAGGANVLTFGAGSRLTVL.

The rearrangement uses TRBV28 and TRBJ2-7; D remains ambiguous. CDR1 MDHEN and CDR2 SYDVKM come from the germline V gene. The CDR3 consists of 14 residues. V was cut by 2 bases and J by 1 base, with 9 bases left in between. CDR3 sequence (DNA): TGTGCCAGCAGTTTACTTCGAGTTTCCTACGAGCAGTACTTC. It is translated as CASSLLRVSYEQYF.